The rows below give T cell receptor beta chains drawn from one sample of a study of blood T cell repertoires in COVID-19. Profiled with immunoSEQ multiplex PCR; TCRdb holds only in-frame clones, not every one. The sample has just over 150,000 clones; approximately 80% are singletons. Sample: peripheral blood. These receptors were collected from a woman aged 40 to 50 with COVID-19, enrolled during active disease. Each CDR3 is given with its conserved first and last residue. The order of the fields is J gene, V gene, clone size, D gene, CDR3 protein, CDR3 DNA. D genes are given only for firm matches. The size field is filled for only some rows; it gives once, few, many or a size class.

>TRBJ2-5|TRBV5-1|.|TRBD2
CASSLAFGGRAGETQYF
TGCGCCAGCAGCTTGGCATTTGGCGGGAGGGCCGGAGAGACCCAGTACTTC
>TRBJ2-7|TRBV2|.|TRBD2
CASQGGTSGGGWYF
TGTGCCAGCCAGGGCGGGACTAGCGGGGGTGGATGGTACTTC
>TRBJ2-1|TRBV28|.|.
CASDSQRNLHEQFF
TGTGCCAGCGACTCCCAGCGGAACCTCCATGAGCAGTTCTTC
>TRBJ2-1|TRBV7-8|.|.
CASSLELGTYNEQFF
TGTGCCAGCAGCTTGGAACTAGGGACCTACAATGAGCAGTTCTTC
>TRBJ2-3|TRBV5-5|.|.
CASSFSFSTDTQYF
TGTGCCAGCAGCTTTTCATTCAGCACAGATACGCAGTATTTT
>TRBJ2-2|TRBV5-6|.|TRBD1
CASTRQGYGELFF
TGTGCCAGCACCAGACAGGGGTACGGGGAGCTGTTTTTT
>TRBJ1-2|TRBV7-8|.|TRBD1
CASSLAGQHYGYTF
TGTGCCAGCAGCCTCGCGGGACAGCACTATGGCTACACCTTC
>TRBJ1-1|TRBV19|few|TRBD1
CASSMTGRTEAFF
TGTGCCAGTAGTATGACAGGGCGGACTGAAGCTTTCTTT
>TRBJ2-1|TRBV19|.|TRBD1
CASSEQGANNEQFF
TGTGCCAGTAGCGAACAGGGGGCTAACAATGAGCAGTTCTTC
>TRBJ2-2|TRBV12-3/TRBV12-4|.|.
CASRLTRGGELFF
TGTGCCAGCAGACTTACACGAGGCGGGGAGCTGTTTTTT
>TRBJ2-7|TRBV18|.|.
CASHSDRSYEQYF
TGTGCCAGCCACTCCGACAGGTCCTACGAGCAGTACTTC
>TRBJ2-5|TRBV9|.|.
CASSVGTGAAGQETQYF
TGTGCCAGCAGCGTCGGCACAGGGGCTGCGGGACAAGAGACCCAGTACTTC
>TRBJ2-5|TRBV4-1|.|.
CASSQGPTSQETQYF
TGCGCCAGCAGCCAGGGCCCCACATCTCAAGAGACCCAGTACTTC
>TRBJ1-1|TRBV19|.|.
CASTHGAGVDTEAFF
TGTGCCAGTACCCATGGGGCAGGGGTTGACACTGAAGCTTTCTTT
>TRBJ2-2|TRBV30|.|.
CAWRSQGYGELFF
TGTGCCTGGAGGTCACAGGGATACGGGGAGCTGTTTTTT
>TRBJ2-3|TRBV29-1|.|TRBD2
CSVEGLAAADTQYF
TGCAGCGTTGAAGGACTAGCGGCAGCAGATACGCAGTATTTT
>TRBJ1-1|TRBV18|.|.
CASSREGNTEAFF
TGTGCCAGCTCACGGGAGGGGAACACTGAAGCTTTCTTT
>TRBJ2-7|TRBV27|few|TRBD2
CASRPIPGLAVYEQYF
TGTGCCAGCAGACCCATTCCCGGACTAGCGGTCTACGAGCAGTACTTC
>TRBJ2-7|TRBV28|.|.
CASSLSPQGLFWGYEQYF
TGTGCCAGCAGTTTATCCCCCCAGGGACTCTTCTGGGGGTACGAGCAGTACTTC
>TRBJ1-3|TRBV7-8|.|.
CASSPSTGNTIYF
TGTGCCAGCAGCCCGAGCACGGGAAACACCATATATTTT
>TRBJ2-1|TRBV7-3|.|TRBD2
CASRLAGGNNEQFF
TGTGCCAGCAGACTAGCGGGGGGAAACAATGAGCAGTTCTTC
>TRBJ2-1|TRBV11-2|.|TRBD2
CASSRTTPSGGATYEQFF
TGTGCCAGCAGCCGAACTACTCCTAGCGGGGGGGCGACCTATGAGCAGTTCTTC
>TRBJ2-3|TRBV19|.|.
CASSETGSGTSTDTQYF
TGTGCCAGTAGTGAAACAGGGTCCGGCACTAGCACAGATACGCAGTATTTT
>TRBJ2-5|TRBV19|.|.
CASSPDNREETQYF
TGTGCCAGTAGTCCTGACAACAGGGAAGAGACCCAGTACTTC
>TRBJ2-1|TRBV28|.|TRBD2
CASSLLAEQFF
TGTGCCAGCAGTCTACTAGCGGAGCAGTTCTTC
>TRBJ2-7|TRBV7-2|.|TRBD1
CASSFTGVGEQYF
TGTGCCAGCAGCTTTACAGGGGTGGGCGAGCAGTACTTC
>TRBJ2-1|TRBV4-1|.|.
CASSQGGGSYNEQFF
TGCGCCAGCAGCCAGGGGGGGGGCTCTTACAATGAGCAGTTCTTC
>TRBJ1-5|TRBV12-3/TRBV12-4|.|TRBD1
CASRTGGHQPQHF
TGTGCCAGCAGGACAGGGGGCCATCAGCCCCAGCATTTT
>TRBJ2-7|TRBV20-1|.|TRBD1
CSASAMTDRVDEQYF
TGCAGTGCTAGTGCAATGACTGACAGGGTGGATGAGCAGTACTTC
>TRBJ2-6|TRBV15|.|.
CATSRGGPSGANVLTF
TGTGCCACCAGCAGAGGGGGGCCCTCTGGGGCCAACGTCCTGACTTTC
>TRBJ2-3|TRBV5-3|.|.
CARSLRGGPRTDTQYF
TGTGCCAGAAGCTTGAGGGGGGGTCCTCGCACAGATACGCAGTATTTT
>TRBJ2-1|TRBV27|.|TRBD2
CASSYTGTSGRAIQFF
TGTGCCAGCAGTTACACCGGGACTAGCGGGAGGGCCATACAGTTCTTC
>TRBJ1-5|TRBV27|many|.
CASSLLTGNQPQHF
TGTGCCAGCAGTCTCCTGACAGGCAATCAGCCCCAGCATTTT
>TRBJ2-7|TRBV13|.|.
CASSLGPSEQYF
TGTGCCAGCAGCTTAGGCCCTTCCGAGCAGTACTTC
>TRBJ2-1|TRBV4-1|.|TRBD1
CASSQAQDRGANEQFF
TGCGCCAGCAGCCAAGCGCAGGACAGGGGGGCCAATGAGCAGTTCTTC
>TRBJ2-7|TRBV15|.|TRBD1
CATSRDLIGGREQYF
TGTGCCACCAGCAGAGATCTCATAGGGGGCCGCGAGCAGTACTTC